This T cell receptor (beta chain) was documented in a study of graft-versus-host responses after intestinal transplantation. Whole-study context: The transplants performed in recipients were multivisceral, liver-intestinal, or isolated intestinal. Overall study results and limits: Maximum circulating GvH clone levels tracked with early post-transplant HvG decreases. High graft-versus-host to host-versus-graft clonal ratios were seen in allografts of patients with graft-donor T cell macrochimerism.

V was pared by 5 bases and J by 1 base, with 9 bases between. CDR3 length equals 14 residues. CDR1 is MNHEY, CDR2 SVGAGI, per germline. Remarks on this clone: What it binds is unknown.

The data were produced by immunoSEQ multiplex PCR, yet TCRdb's version contains in-frame clones alone and is incomplete. The sample lists more than 95,000 clones; more than 75% were seen once. Sequences were derived from unstimulated CD4+ T cells sorted from spleen or lymph node cells, sampled before intestinal transplant. V usage is TRBV6-5 and J usage is TRBJ1-5; a possible D gene is TRBD1 (5 bases). This sequence was found in a human donor who received an intestinal transplant. The CDR3 loop is CASSTRDSNQPQHF. The CDR3 DNA is TGTGCCAGCAGTACCCGGGACAGCAATCAGCCCCAGCATTTT.